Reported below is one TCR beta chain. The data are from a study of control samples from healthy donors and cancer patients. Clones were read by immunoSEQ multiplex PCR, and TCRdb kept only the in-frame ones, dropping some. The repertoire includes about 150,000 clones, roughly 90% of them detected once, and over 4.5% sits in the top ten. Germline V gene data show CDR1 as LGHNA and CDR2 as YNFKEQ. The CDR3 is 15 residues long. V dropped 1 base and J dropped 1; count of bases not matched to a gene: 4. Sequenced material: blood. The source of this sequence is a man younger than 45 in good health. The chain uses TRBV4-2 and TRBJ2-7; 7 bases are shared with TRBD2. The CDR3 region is CASSQGLAVSYEQYF. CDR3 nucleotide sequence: TGTGCCAGCAGCCAAGGGCTAGCGGTTTCCTACGAGCAGTACTTC.